This T cell receptor beta chain appears in the sequencing data of a study of identical twins. General study points: Monozygotic twin pairs showed more out-of-frame TCR alpha sharing than models estimated.

This CDR3 region has 18 residues. CDR1 is SGHRS and CDR2 is YFSETQ in the germline V gene. The V segment lost 0 bases and the J segment 4 bases; nucleotides outside the gene matches: 5. Template switching added a universal primer site; cDNA carried unique molecular identifiers. TCRdb fed the 5' RACE reads into MiXCR, producing one record per CDR3 protein. Of 210,000 or so distinct CDR3 sequences listed, 7.5% are singletons. About this clonotype itself: Its cognate antigen is unknown.

These records were also assigned to another study, of yellow fever vaccine responses in identical twins. This second study says: Reportedly, twins showed a vaccine T cell response that looked partly convergent and partly personalized.

The sample was memory (CD45RO+) T cells sorted from blood. The rearrangement links TRBV5-1 to TRBJ2-6; TRBD1 matches at 12 bases. This TCR was recovered from a woman aged 18-29 years in good health. The CDR3 spells CASSLGDRGRTGANVLTF. The CDR3 region has the DNA TGCGCCAGCAGCTTGGGGGACAGGGGGCGTACAGGGGCCAACGTCCTGACTTTC.